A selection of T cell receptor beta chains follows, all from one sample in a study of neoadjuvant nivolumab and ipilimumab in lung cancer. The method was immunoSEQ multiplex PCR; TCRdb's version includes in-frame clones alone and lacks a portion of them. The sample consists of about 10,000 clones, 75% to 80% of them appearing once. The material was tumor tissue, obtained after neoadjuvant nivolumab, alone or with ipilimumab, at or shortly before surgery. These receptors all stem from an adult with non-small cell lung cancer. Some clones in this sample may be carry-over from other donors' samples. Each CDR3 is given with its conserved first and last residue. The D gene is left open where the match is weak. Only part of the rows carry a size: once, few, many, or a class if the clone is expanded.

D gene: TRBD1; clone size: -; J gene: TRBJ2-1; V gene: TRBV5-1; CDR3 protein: CASSSGTGSYNEQFF; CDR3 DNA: TGCGCCAGCAGTTCCGGGACAGGCTCCTACAATGAGCAGTTCTTC
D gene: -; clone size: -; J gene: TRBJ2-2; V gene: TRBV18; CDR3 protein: CASSHRDSTTGELFF; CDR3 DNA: TGTGCCAGCTCCCACCGGGACTCCACCACCGGGGAGCTGTTTTTT
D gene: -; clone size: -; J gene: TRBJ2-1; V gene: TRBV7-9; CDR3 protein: CASSTPGAANEQFF; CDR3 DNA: TGTGCCAGCAGCACCCCGGGGGCGGCTAATGAGCAGTTCTTC
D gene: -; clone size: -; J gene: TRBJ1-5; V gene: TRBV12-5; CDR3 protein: CASGSSKEWGRDSNQPQHF; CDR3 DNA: TGTGCTAGTGGTTCTAGTAAGGAGTGGGGGAGAGATAGCAATCAGCCCCAGCATTTT
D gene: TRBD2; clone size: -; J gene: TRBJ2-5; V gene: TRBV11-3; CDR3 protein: CASSLDRGGPMETQYF; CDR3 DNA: TGTGCCAGCAGCTTAGATCGCGGGGGGCCGATGGAGACCCAGTACTTC
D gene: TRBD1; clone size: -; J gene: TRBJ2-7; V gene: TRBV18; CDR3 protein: CASSPTGTAYEQYF; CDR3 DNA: TGTGCCAGCTCACCAACCGGGACAGCCTACGAGCAGTACTTC
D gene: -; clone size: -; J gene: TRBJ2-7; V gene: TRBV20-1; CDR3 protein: CSARHSYEQYF; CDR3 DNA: TGCAGTGCCCGCCATTCCTACGAGCAGTACTTC
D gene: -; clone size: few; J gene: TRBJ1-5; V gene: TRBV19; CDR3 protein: CASRDAQAYNQPQHF; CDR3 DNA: TGTGCCAGTAGAGATGCACAGGCCTACAATCAGCCCCAGCATTTT
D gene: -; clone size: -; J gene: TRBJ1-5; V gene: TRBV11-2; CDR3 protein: CASSLDWQGNQPQHF; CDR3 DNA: TGTGCCAGCAGCTTAGACTGGCAGGGCAATCAGCCCCAGCATTTT
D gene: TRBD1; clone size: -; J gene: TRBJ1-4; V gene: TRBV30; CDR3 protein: CAWSVLGTGLEKLFF; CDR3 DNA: TGTGCCTGGAGTGTACTAGGGACAGGGTTAGAAAAACTGTTTTTT
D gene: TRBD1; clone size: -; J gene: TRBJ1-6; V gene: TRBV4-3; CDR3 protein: CASSLSWGQGNSPLHF; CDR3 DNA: TGCGCCAGCAGCCTCTCATGGGGACAGGGAAATTCACCCCTCCACTTT
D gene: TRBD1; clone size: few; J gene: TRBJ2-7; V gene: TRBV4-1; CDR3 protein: CASSLGSGGYEQYF; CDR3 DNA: TGCGCCAGCAGCCTCGGCTCAGGGGGCTACGAGCAGTACTTC
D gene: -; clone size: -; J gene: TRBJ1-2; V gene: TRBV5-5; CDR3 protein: CASTTSSVGTYGYTF; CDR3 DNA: TGTGCCAGCACCACTTCAAGTGTGGGGACCTATGGCTACACCTTC
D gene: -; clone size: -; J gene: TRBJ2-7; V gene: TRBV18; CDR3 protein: CASSLAREKGYEQYF; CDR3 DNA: TGTGCCAGCTCACTCGCCAGGGAGAAGGGCTACGAGCAGTACTTC
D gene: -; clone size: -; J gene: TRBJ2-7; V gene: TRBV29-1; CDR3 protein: CSVVRGQYEQYF; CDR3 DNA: TGCAGCGTTGTCCGGGGGCAGTACGAGCAGTACTTC
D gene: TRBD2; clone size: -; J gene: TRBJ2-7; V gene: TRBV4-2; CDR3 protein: CASSSGLAGPEQYF; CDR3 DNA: TGTGCCAGCAGCTCGGGACTAGCGGGACCCGAGCAGTACTTC
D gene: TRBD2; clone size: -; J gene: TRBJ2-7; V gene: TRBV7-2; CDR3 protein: CASALRPLVPRTSGYEQYF; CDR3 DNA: TGTGCCAGCGCCCTACGTCCGCTCGTACCACGGACTAGCGGCTACGAGCAGTACTTC
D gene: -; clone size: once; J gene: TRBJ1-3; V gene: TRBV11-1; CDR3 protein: CASSGRTNSLGNTIYF; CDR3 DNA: TGTGCCAGCAGCGGACGGACTAACTCCCTTGGAAACACCATATATTTT
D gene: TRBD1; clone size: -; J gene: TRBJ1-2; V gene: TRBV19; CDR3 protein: CASNDREGYGYTF; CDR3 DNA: TGTGCCAGTAACGACAGGGAAGGCTATGGCTACACCTTC
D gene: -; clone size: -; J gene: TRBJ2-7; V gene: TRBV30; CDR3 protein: CAWSHALDEQYF; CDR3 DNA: TGTGCCTGGAGCCATGCACTCGACGAGCAGTACTTC
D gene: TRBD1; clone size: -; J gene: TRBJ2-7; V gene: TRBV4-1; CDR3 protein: CASSQGTGFYEQYF; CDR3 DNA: TGCGCCAGCAGCCAAGGGACAGGTTTCTACGAGCAGTACTTC
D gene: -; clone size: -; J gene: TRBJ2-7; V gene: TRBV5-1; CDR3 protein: CASSSSYSSYEQYF; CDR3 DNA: TGCGCCAGCAGCTCCTCCTACAGCTCCTACGAGCAGTACTTC
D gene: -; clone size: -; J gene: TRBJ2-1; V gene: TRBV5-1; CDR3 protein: CASSSQTGSYNEQFF; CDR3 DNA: TGCGCCAGCAGCTCTCAGACAGGCTCCTACAATGAGCAGTTCTTC
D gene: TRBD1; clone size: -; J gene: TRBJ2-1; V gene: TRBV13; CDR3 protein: CASSIRGQGWHEQFF; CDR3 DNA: TGTGCCAGCAGCATCCGGGGACAGGGGTGGCATGAGCAGTTCTTC
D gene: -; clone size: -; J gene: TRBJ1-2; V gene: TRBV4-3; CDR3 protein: CASSQDQRGTVYGYTF; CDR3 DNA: TGCGCCAGCAGCCAAGATCAGAGAGGGACCGTCTATGGCTACACCTTC
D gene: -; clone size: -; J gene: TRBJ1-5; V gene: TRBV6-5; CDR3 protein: CASSSGWGSNQPQHF; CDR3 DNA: TGTGCCAGCAGTTCCGGTTGGGGCAGCAATCAGCCCCAGCATTTT
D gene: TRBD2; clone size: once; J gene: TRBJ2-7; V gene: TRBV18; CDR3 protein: CASSPPVASREGFYEQYF; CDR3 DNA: TGTGCCAGCTCACCACCGGTGGCGTCGCGGGAGGGTTTTTACGAGCAGTACTTC
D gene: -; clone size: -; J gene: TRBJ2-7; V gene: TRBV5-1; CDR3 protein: CASSKDARYEQYF; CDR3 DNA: TGCGCCAGCAGCAAGGACGCAAGATACGAGCAGTACTTC
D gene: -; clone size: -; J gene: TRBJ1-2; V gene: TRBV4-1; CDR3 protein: CASSQDAGRYTF; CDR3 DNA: TGCGCCAGCAGCCAAGATGCGGGGAGATACACCTTC
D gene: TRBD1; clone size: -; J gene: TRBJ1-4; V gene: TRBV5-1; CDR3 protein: CASSLGDRDNEKLFF; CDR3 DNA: TGCGCCAGCAGCTTGGGGGACAGGGATAATGAAAAACTGTTTTTT
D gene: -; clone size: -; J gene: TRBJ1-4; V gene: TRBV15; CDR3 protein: CATSRDGAWDWGEKLFF; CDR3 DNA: TGTGCCACCAGCAGAGATGGCGCTTGGGACTGGGGCGAAAAACTGTTTTTT
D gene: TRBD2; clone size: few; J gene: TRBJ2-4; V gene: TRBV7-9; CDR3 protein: CASSLETSGGVKNIQYF; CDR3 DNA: TGTGCCAGCAGCTTAGAGACTAGCGGTGGGGTCAAAAACATTCAGTACTTC
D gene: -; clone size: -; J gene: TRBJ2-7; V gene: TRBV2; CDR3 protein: CASSEGGHEQYF; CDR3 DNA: TGTGCCAGCAGTGAAGGGGGCCACGAGCAGTACTTC
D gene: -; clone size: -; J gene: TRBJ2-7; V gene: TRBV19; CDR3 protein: CASSAEPRGPLGEQYF; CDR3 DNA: TGTGCCAGTAGTGCCGAACCTCGAGGGCCCCTGGGTGAGCAGTACTTC
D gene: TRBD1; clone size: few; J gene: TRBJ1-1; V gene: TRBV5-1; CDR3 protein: CASRDRVNTEAFF; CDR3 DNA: TGCGCCAGCAGGGACAGGGTGAACACTGAAGCTTTCTTT
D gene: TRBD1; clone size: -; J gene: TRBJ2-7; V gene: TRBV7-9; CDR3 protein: CASRGTGGSYEQYF; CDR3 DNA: TGTGCCAGCAGGGGGACAGGGGGCAGCTACGAGCAGTACTTC
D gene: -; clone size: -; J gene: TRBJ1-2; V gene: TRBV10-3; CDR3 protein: CAISGSDYGYTF; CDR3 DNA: TGTGCCATCAGCGGGAGCGACTATGGCTACACCTTC
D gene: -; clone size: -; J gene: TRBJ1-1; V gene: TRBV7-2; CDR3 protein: CASSTTEDTEAFF; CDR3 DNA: TGTGCCAGCAGCACCACAGAGGACACTGAAGCTTTCTTT
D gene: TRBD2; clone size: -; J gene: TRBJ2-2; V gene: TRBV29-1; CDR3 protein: CSALSISGGADGELFF; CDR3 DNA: TGCAGCGCCCTATCCATTAGCGGGGGGGCCGACGGGGAGCTGTTTTTT
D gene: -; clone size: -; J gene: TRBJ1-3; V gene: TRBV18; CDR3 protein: CASSPLDSSSGNTIYF; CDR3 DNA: TGTGCCAGCTCACCTCTGGACAGTAGCTCTGGAAACACCATATATTTT
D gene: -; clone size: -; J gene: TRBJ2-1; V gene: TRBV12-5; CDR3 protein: CASGLGTGYAEQFF; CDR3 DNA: TGTGCTAGTGGTTTGGGAACAGGGTACGCTGAGCAGTTCTTC
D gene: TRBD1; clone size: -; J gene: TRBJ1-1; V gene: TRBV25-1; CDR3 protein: CASSESDRLNTEAFF; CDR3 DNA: TGTGCCAGCAGTGAATCGGACAGGCTGAACACTGAAGCTTTCTTT
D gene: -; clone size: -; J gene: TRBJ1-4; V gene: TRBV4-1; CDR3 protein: CASESGWGNEKLFF; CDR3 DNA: TGCGCCAGCGAATCGGGCTGGGGTAATGAAAAACTGTTTTTT
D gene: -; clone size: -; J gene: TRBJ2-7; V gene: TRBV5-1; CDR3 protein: CASSLAPHSYEQYF; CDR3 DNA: TGCGCCAGCAGCTTGGCTCCGCACTCCTACGAGCAGTACTTC
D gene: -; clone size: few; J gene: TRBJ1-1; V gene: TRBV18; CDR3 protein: CASSPPHLNTEAFF; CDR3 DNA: TGTGCCAGCTCACCACCACACCTGAACACTGAAGCTTTCTTT
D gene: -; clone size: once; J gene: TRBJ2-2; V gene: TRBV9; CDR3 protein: CASSVGGTPLATGELFF; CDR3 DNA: TGTGCCAGCAGCGTAGGTGGGACTCCTCTTGCCACCGGGGAGCTGTTTTTT
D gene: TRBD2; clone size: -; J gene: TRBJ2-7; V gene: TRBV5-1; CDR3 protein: CASSLRSAGLLDEQYF; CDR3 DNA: TGCGCCAGCAGCTTGCGGTCAGCGGGACTCCTCGACGAGCAGTACTTC
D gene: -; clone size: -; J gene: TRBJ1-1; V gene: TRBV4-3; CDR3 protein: CASSQRLETEAFF; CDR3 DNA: TGCGCCAGCAGCCAGAGGCTGGAAACTGAAGCTTTCTTT
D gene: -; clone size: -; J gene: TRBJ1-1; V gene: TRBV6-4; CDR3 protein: CASSANMNTEAFF; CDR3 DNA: TGTGCCAGCAGTGCGAACATGAACACTGAAGCTTTCTTT
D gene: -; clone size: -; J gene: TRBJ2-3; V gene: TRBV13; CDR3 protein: CASSLFSRGGTDTQYF; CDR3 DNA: TGTGCCAGCAGCTTATTTAGTAGAGGGGGCACAGATACGCAGTATTTT
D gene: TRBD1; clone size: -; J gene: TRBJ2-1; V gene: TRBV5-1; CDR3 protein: CASKGDRGYNEQFF; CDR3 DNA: TGCGCCAGCAAAGGGGACAGGGGGTACAATGAGCAGTTCTTC
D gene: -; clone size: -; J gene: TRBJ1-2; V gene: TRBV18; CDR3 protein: CASTRTEGGYTF; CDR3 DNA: TGTGCCAGCACGAGGACGGAGGGCGGCTACACCTTC
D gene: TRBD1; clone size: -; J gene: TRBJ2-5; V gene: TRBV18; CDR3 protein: CASSPGQGAVTQYF; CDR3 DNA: TGTGCCAGCTCCCCGGGACAGGGGGCTGTGACCCAGTACTTC
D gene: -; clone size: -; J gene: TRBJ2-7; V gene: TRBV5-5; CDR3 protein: CASSLAGRGVYEQYF; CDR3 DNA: TGTGCCAGCAGCTTGGCTGGCAGGGGGGTCTACGAGCAGTACTTC